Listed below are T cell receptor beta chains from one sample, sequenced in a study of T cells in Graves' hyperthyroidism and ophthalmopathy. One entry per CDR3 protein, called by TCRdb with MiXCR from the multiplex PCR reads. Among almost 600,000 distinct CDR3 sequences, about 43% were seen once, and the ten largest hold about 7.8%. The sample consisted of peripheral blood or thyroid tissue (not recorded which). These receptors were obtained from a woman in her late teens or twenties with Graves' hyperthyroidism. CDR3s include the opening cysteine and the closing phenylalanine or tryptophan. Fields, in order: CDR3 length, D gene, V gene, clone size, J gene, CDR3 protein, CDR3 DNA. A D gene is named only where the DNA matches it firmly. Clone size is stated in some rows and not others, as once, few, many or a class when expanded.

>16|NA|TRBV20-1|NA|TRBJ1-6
CSARDLTVGGNPPLHF
TGCAGTGCTAGAGATCTTACGGTAGGGGGTAATCCACCCCTCCACTTT
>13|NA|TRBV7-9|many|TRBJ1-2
CASSALRDYGYTF
TGTGCCAGCAGCGCCCTCCGGGACTATGGCTACACCTTC
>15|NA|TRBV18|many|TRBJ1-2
CASSPGTVSDYGYTF
TGTGCCAGCTCACCTGGGACGGTATCAGACTATGGCTACACCTTC
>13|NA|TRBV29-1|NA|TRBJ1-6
CSVVVAAGSPLHF
TGCAGCGTTGTGGTAGCGGCCGGTTCACCCCTCCACTTT
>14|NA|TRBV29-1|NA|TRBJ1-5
CSVEGEGFNQPQHF
TGCAGCGTTGAAGGTGAGGGGTTCAATCAGCCCCAGCATTTT
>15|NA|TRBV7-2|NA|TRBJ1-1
CASSLSSGTYTEAFF
TGTGCCAGCAGCTTGTCGAGCGGGACATACACTGAAGCTTTCTTT
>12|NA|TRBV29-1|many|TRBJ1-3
CSVRYSGNTIYF
TGCAGCGTTAGATACTCTGGAAACACCATATATTTT
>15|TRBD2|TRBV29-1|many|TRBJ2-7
CSVEQQREFFYEQYF
TGCAGCGTTGAACAGCAGCGGGAGTTTTTCTACGAGCAGTACTTC
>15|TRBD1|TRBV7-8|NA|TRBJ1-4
CASSLMTGVDEKLFF
TGTGCCAGCAGCCTAATGACAGGGGTAGACGAAAAACTGTTTTTT
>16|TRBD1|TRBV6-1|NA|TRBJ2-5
CASRPATGNYQETQYF
TGTGCCAGCAGGCCAGCGACAGGGAACTATCAAGAGACCCAGTACTTC
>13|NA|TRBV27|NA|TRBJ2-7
CASTGQVGREQYF
TGTGCCAGCACCGGTCAGGTAGGGCGCGAGCAGTACTTC
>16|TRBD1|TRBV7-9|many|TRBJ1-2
CASSFGGTEQNYGYTF
TGTGCCAGCAGCTTCGGGGGGACAGAGCAGAACTATGGCTACACCTTC
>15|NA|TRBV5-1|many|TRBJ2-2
CASSLNGKNTGELFF
TGCGCCAGCAGCTTGAACGGGAAGAACACCGGGGAGCTGTTTTTT
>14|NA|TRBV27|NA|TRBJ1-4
CASKPRGSGEKLFF
TGTGCCAGCAAACCGAGGGGGTCGGGTGAAAAACTGTTTTTT
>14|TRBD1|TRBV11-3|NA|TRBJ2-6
CASSLVTGGNVLTF
TGTGCCAGCAGCTTAGTGACAGGGGGCAACGTCCTGACTTTC
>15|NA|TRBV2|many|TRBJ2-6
CASGLDGSGANVLTF
TGTGCCAGCGGTCTAGACGGCTCTGGGGCCAACGTCCTGACTTTC
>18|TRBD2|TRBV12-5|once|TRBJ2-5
CASGLVSAGVRLRGTQYF
TGTGCTAGTGGTTTGGTATCCGCGGGGGTGAGGTTAAGAGGGACCCAGTACTTC
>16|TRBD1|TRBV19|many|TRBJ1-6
CASSMRGQMPALPLHF
TGTGCCAGTAGTATGAGGGGGCAGATGCCCGCGCTACCCCTCCACTTT
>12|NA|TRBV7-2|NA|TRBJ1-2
CASSLENYGCTF
TGTGCCAGCAGCTTAGAAAACTATGGCTGCACCTTC
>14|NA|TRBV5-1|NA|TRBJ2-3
CASTHQRGVDTQYF
TGCGCCAGCACCCACCAAAGAGGCGTCGATACGCAGTATTTT
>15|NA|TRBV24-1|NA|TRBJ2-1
CATSVEGVPYNEQFF
TGTGCCACCAGTGTCGAGGGGGTCCCCTACAATGAGCAGTTCTTC
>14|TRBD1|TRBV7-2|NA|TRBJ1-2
CASSLDRGLEGYTF
TGTGCCAGCAGCCTAGACAGGGGGCTTGAAGGCTACACCTTC
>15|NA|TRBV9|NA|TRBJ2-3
CASSVDSYSTDTQYF
TGTGCCAGCAGCGTAGACTCATATAGCACAGATACGCAGTATTTT
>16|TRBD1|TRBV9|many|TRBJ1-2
CASSVFGTGGGYGYTF
TGTGCCAGCAGCGTGTTCGGGACAGGGGGCGGCTATGGCTACACCTTC
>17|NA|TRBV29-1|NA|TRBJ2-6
CSVVYRARVSGANVLTF
TGCAGCGTGGTCTACCGGGCCCGAGTTTCTGGGGCCAACGTCCTGACTTTC
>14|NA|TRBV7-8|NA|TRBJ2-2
CASSLVPDSGELFF
TGTGCCAGCAGCTTAGTCCCGGACAGCGGGGAGCTGTTTTTT